A single sample gave rise to the 23 T cell receptor beta chains below, sequenced in a study of blood T cell repertoires in COVID-19. TCRdb's copy holds only in-frame clones and misses some; the assay was immunoSEQ multiplex PCR. Counted here are 350,000 to 400,000 clones, approximately 88% occurring once; the ten biggest clones make up about 3%. What was sequenced was peripheral blood. The receptors were sampled from a woman under 40 with COVID-19, enrolled during active disease.

The rearrangement uses TRBV6-5 and TRBJ1-3; no reliable D call. V lost 5 bases, J lost 0 bases, and 11 bases lay in between. Germline CDR1 reads MNHEY; CDR2 reads SVGAGI. The CDR3 totals 15 residues. The CDR3: CASSPDSLSGNTIYF. The CDR3 region has the DNA TGTGCCAGCAGTCCGGACTCGCTCTCTGGAAACACCATATATTTT.

This chain links TRBV27 with TRBJ2-5, with D perhaps matching TRBD2 (6 bases). The germline V gene encodes CDR1 MNHEY and CDR2 SMNVEV (reference sequence). Trimming left V 1 base short and J 6 bases short, with 12 bases between. The CDR3 is made up of 14 amino acids. Here the CDR3 DNA reads TGTGCCAGCAGTTTATGGCCAGGAGGGCAGACCCAGTACTTC. Translated: CASSLWPGGQTQYF.

This chain uses TRBV7-2 with TRBJ2-7, with D tentatively TRBD1 (5 bases). The V end lost 11 bases, the J end lost 6 bases, and 17 bases lay between the germline ends. This CDR3 contains 12 residues. Per the germline V gene, CDR1 is SGHTA and CDR2 is FQGNSA. CDR3 region: CASQGASFEQYF. In DNA form, the CDR3 reads TGTGCCTCCCAAGGGGCAAGTTTCGAGCAGTACTTC.

The J gene is TRBJ1-2, the V gene TRBV5-6, with D unclear. CDR3 length: 14 amino acids. V was trimmed by 0 bases and J by 4 bases, leaving 10 bases between them. Germline V gene sequence: CDR1 SGHDT, CDR2 YYEEEE. As DNA, the CDR3 is TGTGCCAGCAGCTTGGTGGGCCAGTTCTATGGCTACACCTTC. This codes for CASSLVGQFYGYTF. The full variable domain, its missing parts supplied by reference TRBV5-6 and TRBJ1-2, is DAGVTQSPTHLIKTRGQQVTLRCSPKSGHDTVSWYQQALGQGPQFIFQYYEEEERQRGNFPDRFSGHQFPNYSSELNVNALLLGDSALYLCASSLVGQFYGYTFGSGTRLTVV.

The chain joins TRBV7-9 to TRBJ2-1; D might be TRBD2 (6 bases). The CDR3 loop spans 17 amino acids. With 5 bases removed from V and 1 base from J, the gap between germline ends came to 18 bases. Per germline, CDR1 SEHNR and CDR2 FQNEAQ (reference sequence). The CDR3 sequence: CASSQDYGRLSYNEQFF. CDR3 DNA: TGTGCCAGCAGCCAGGACTACGGGAGATTGTCCTACAATGAGCAGTTCTTC.

The chain recombines TRBV6-5 with TRBJ1-3; 10 bases are a match to TRBD1. The V segment lost 4 bases and the J segment 7 bases; nucleotides outside the gene matches: 7. The V gene's germline CDR1 is MNHEY and CDR2 SVGAGI. There are 15 residues in the CDR3. CDR3 nucleotide sequence: TGTGCCAGCAGTTCCCGACAGGGGGCTTTGAACACCATATATTTT. It translates to CASSSRQGALNTIYF.

J is TRBJ2-7 and V is TRBV4-1; possible D gene TRBD1, 5 bases. Germline lookup yields CDR1 MGHRA and CDR2 YSYEKL. V was clipped by 4 bases and J by 3 bases, with 16 bases between them. CDR3 size: 15 residues. CDR3 DNA: TGCGCCAGCAGCCGGGGCTACGGAGACAACTACGAGCAGTACTTC. It encodes CASSRGYGDNYEQYF.

The rearrangement uses TRBV3-1 (or the pseudogene TRBV3-2) and TRBJ1-2; 10 positions match TRBD1. V was pared by 5 bases and J by 7 bases, with 7 bases of the junction left unmatched. The CDR3 runs to 14 residues. CDR1 is LGHDT and CDR2 is YNNKEL in the germline V gene (reference sequence). CDR3 in DNA: TGTGCCAGCAGCTTACGACAGGGGGCGGGTGGCTACACCTTC. Protein product: CASSLRQGAGGYTF.

The CDR3 coding sequence is TGTGCCAGCAGTTTAGGCCAGGGGGTCGGTAGCAATCAGCCCCAGCATTTT. It codes for CASSLGQGVGSNQPQHF. This chain connects TRBV28 to TRBJ1-5; TRBD1 aligns across 7 bases. Germline CDR1 is MDHEN and CDR2 is SYDVKM. V was clipped by 2 bases and J by 0 bases; unmatched bases: 7. The CDR3 is 17 amino acids.

The V gene is TRBV5-6, the J gene TRBJ1-4, with 7 bases matching TRBD1. The CDR3 spans 17 residues. Unmatched junction bases numbered 9, after V lost 0 bases and J lost 4 bases. Germline CDR1 reads SGHDT; CDR2 reads YYEEEE. The CDR3 protein is CASSLGPGQILNEKLFF. CDR3 coding DNA: TGTGCCAGCAGCTTGGGGCCGGGACAGATACTTAATGAAAAACTGTTTTTT.

This rearrangement joins TRBV6-2 or TRBV6-3 to TRBJ2-3; perhaps TRBD1 as D (6 bases). Germline V gives CDR1 MNHEY, CDR2 SVGEGT. Trimming stripped 5 bases from V and 3 bases from J, with 12 bases between. This CDR3 spans 14 amino acids. This CDR3 reads CASSTGTATDTQYF. The CDR3 DNA is TGTGCCAGCAGTACAGGGACGGCTACAGATACGCAGTATTTT.

CDR3 sequence reads: CASSIRQGETQYF. The CDR3 DNA is TGTGCCAGCAGTATCCGACAGGGAGAGACCCAGTACTTC. The genes are TRBV27 and TRBJ2-5; 7 nucleotides align to TRBD1. The CDR3 runs to 13 residues. Germline CDR1 and CDR2: MNHEY and SMNVEV (reference sequence). Trimming at V came to 5 bases and at J to 4 bases, leaving 4 bases not matched to a gene.

The rearrangement links TRBV5-1 to TRBJ2-3; a weak D match, TRBD2 (7 bases). The CDR3 extends over 16 amino acids. The germline V gene encodes CDR1 SGHRS and CDR2 YFSETQ. Trimming shortened V by 0 bases and J by 4 bases, and 15 bases separated the two germline ends. The CDR3 here is CASSLGRGDTADTQYF. CDR3 nucleotides: TGCGCCAGCAGCTTGGGTCGGGGGGACACGGCAGATACGCAGTATTTT.

The chain combines TRBV19 with TRBJ1-1; a possible D gene is TRBD1 (5 bases). Germline V gene data show CDR1 as LNHDA and CDR2 as SQIVND (reference sequence). The V end was cut by 6 bases, the J end by 0 bases, with 11 bases between. The CDR3 contains 14 residues. The CDR3 region is CASSQGLLNTEAFF. The CDR3 DNA reads as TGTGCCAGTAGCCAGGGACTCTTGAACACTGAAGCTTTCTTT.

This clone showed up just once. The chain employs TRBV28 and TRBJ2-5, with 8 bases fitting TRBD1. Germline loops: CDR1 MDHEN, CDR2 SYDVKM. V gave up 5 bases and J gave up 2 bases; unmatched junction bases: 4. The CDR3 contains 14 residues. CDR3 in amino acids: CASSLDRDQETQYF. The CDR3 nucleotides are TGTGCCAGCAGTCTGGACAGGGATCAAGAGACCCAGTACTTC. Full variable domain (remainder filled in from reference TRBV28 and TRBJ2-5): DVKVTQSSRYLVKRTGEKVFLECVQDMDHENMFWYRQDPGLGLRLIYFSYDVKMKEKGDIPEGYSVSREKKERFSLILESASTNQTSMYLCASSLDRDQETQYFGPGTRLLVL.

The genes are TRBV24-1 and TRBJ1-1; perhaps TRBD1 as D (5 bases). CDR1 KGHDR and CDR2 SFDVKD come from the germline V gene. The CDR3 covers 12 residues. V lost 9 bases, J lost 2 bases, and 9 bases lay in between. CDR3 sequence reads: CATSGANTEAFF. Here the CDR3 DNA reads TGTGCCACCTCTGGGGCTAACACTGAAGCTTTCTTT.

The V gene is TRBV7-2, the J gene TRBJ2-7; TRBD1 agrees at 7 bases. The V and J ends lost 5 bases and 4 bases, in that order; junction bases with no gene match: 11. The CDR3 extends over 15 amino acids. Germline CDR1 reads SGHTA; CDR2 reads FQGNSA. CDR3 region: CASSEATGPTYEQYF. In nucleotides, the CDR3 is TGTGCCAGCAGCGAAGCGACAGGGCCAACTTACGAGCAGTACTTC.

The chain links TRBV5-6 to TRBJ2-7; possibly TRBD1 for D (6 bases). V lost 0 bases to trimming and J lost 3 bases, with 10 bases between them. This CDR3 contains 14 residues. Germline V gene sequence: CDR1 SGHDT, CDR2 YYEEEE. The CDR3 DNA is TGTGCCAGCAGCTTGGTTGGGGGCGACTACGAGCAGTACTTC. Protein product: CASSLVGGDYEQYF.

V gene TRBV24-1 combines with J gene TRBJ1-1, with a possible D match to TRBD1 (5 bases). Germline loops: CDR1 KGHDR, CDR2 SFDVKD. Between the trimmed V and J ends, which lost 5 bases and 7 bases, there was a span of 7 bases. The CDR3 length is 11 residues. The DNA for the CDR3 is TGTGCCACCAGTGCCGGGGGTGAAGCTTTCTTT. It yields the protein CATSAGGEAFF.

The J gene is TRBJ1-1, the V gene TRBV24-1; the D gene is possibly TRBD1 (5 bases). V gave up 5 bases and J gave up 2 bases, with 8 bases separating them. The germline CDR1 and CDR2 sequences are KGHDR and SFDVKD. CDR3 size: 13 residues. The CDR3: CATSADTNTEAFF. The CDR3 nucleotides are TGTGCCACCAGTGCGGACACCAACACTGAAGCTTTCTTT.

This sequence joins TRBV5-1 and TRBJ1-1; TRBD1 agrees at 7 bases. The V gene end was trimmed by 4 bases and the J gene end by 0 bases; junction bases not matched to a gene: 21. Germline CDR1 and CDR2: SGHRS and YFSETQ. The CDR3 loop spans 20 amino acids. CDR3 amino acids: CASSLQQGGWNGRMNTEAFF. The CDR3 nucleotides read TGCGCCAGCAGCCTCCAGCAGGGGGGATGGAATGGCCGGATGAACACTGAAGCTTTCTTT.

This sequence joins TRBV7-8 and TRBJ1-1, with a possible D match to TRBD1 (5 bases). This CDR3 comprises 14 residues. The germline V gene encodes CDR1 SGHVS and CDR2 FQNEAQ. V lost 5 bases to trimming and J lost 0 bases, with 10 bases between them. The CDR3 spells CASSREGLNTEAFF. In DNA, the CDR3 is TGTGCCAGCAGCCGAGAGGGGTTGAACACTGAAGCTTTCTTT.

In DNA, the CDR3 is TGTGCCAGCAGCTTTATCCCCGGGGAGCTGTTTTTT. Translated: CASSFIPGELFF. The V and J genes are TRBV13 and TRBJ2-2; D gene ambiguous. The CDR3 sequence is 12 residues long. CDR1 and CDR2 from the germline V gene are PRHDT and FYEKMQ (reference sequence). The V and J ends lost 3 bases and 6 bases respectively, with 5 bases between them. Full variable domain (missing parts from reference TRBV13 and TRBJ2-2): AAGVIQSPRHLIKEKRETATLKCYPIPRHDTVYWYQQGPGQDPQFLISFYEKMQSDKGSIPDRFSAQQFSDYHSELNMSSLELGDSALYFCASSFIPGELFFGEGSRLTVL.